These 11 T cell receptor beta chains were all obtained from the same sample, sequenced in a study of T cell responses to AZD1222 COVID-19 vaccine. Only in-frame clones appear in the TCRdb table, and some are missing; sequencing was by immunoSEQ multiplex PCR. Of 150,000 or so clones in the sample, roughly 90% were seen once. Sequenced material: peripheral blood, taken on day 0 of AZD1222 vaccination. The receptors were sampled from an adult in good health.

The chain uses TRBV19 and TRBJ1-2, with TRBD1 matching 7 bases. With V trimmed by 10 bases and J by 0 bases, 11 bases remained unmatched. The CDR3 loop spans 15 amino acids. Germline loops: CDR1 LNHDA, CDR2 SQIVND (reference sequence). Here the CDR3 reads CAIRNRQGSNYGYTF. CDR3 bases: TGTGCCATACGAAACAGACAGGGCTCTAACTATGGCTACACCTTC.

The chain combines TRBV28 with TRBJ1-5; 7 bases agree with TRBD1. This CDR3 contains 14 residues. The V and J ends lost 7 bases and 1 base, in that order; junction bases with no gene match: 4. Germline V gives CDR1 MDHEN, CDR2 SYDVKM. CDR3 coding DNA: TGTGCCAGCACCTCGGGACAGAGCAATCAGCCCCAGCATTTT. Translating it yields CASTSGQSNQPQHF.

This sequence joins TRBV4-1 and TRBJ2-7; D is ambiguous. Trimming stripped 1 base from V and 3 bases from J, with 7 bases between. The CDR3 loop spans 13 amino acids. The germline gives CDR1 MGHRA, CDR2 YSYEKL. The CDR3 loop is CASSQASYYEQYF. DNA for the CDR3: TGCGCCAGCAGCCAAGCTAGTTACTACGAGCAGTACTTC.

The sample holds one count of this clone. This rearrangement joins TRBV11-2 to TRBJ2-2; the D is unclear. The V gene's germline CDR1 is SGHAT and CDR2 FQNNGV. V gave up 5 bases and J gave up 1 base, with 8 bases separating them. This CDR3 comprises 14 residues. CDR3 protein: CASSLTLNTGELFF. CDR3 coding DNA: TGTGCCAGCAGCCTCACATTGAACACCGGGGAGCTGTTTTTT.

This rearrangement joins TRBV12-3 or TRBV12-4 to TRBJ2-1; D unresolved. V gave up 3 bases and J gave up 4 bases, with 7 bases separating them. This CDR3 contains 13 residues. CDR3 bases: TGTGCCAGCAGTTTCGGTCCGTACAATGAGCAGTTCTTC. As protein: CASSFGPYNEQFF.

CDR3 region: CASSRPQVAGGGEQFF. The CDR3 DNA sequence: TGTGCCAGCAGTAGGCCCCAAGTAGCGGGAGGCGGTGAGCAGTTCTTC. The chain has TRBV28 and TRBJ2-1; 10 positions match TRBD2. V was pared by 5 bases and J by 9 bases, with 13 bases of the junction left unmatched. This CDR3 spans 16 amino acids. The V gene's germline CDR1 is MDHEN and CDR2 SYDVKM.

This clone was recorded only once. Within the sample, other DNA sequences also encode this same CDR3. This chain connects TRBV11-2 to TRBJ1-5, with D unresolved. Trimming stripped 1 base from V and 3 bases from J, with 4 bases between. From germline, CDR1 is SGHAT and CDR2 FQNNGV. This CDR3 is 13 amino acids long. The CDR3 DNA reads TGTGCCAGCAGCTTAGGCGACAATCAGCCCCAGCATTTT. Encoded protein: CASSLGDNQPQHF.

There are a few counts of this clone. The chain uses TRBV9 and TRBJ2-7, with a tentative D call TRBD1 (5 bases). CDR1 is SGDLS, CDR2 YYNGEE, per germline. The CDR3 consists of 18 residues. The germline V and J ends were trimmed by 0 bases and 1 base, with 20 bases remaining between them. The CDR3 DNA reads TGTGCCAGCAGCGTAGGGGGATTCCTCGACAGTCCTTCCTACGAGCAGTACTTC. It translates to CASSVGGFLDSPSYEQYF.

The CDR3 loop is CASSGPGTSLDTQYF. The CDR3 DNA follows: TGTGCCAGTAGTGGGCCCGGGACTTCCCTAGATACGCAGTATTTT. The chain combines TRBV19 with TRBJ2-3; tentatively, D is TRBD2 (6 bases). The V end was cut by 5 bases, the J end by 5 bases, with 17 bases between. Germline V gene sequence: CDR1 LNHDA, CDR2 SQIVND (reference sequence). The CDR3 extends over 15 amino acids. Filled out from reference TRBV19 and TRBJ2-3, the complete variable domain reads DGGITQSPKYLFRKEGQNVTLSCEQNLNHDAMYWYRQDPGQGLRLIYYSQIVNDFQKGDIAEGYSVSREKKESFPLTVTSAQKNPTAFYLCASSGPGTSLDTQYFGPGTRLTVL.

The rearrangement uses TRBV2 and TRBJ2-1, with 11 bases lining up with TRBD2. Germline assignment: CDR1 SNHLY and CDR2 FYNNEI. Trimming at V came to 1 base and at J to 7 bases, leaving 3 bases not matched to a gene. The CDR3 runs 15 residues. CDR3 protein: CASSEGLAGGNEQFF. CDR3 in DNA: TGTGCCAGCAGTGAAGGGCTAGCGGGGGGTAATGAGCAGTTCTTC.

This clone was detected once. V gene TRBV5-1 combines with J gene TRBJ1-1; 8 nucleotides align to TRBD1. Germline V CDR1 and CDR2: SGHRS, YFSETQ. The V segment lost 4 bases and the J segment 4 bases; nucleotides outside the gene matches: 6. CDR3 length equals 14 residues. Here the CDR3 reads CASSKQGQGTEAFF. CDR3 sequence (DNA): TGCGCCAGCAGCAAACAAGGACAGGGCACTGAAGCTTTCTTT. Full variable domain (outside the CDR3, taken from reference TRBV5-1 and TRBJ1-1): KAGVTQTPRYLIKTRGQQVTLSCSPISGHRSVSWYQQTPGQGLQFLFEYFSETQRNKGNFPGRFSGRQFSNSRSEMNVSTLELGDSALYLCASSKQGQGTEAFFGQGTRLTVV.